This is a list of T cell receptor beta chains from one sample in a study of technical replicates of blood from a handful of donors. Sequencing used immunoSEQ multiplex PCR; TCRdb keeps in-frame clones, though not all of them. The repertoire holds tens of thousands of clones, with 92% as singletons. Source material: T cells isolated from PBMCs. These receptors all come from a human donor in good health. CDR3s include the opening cysteine and the closing phenylalanine or tryptophan. The D gene is left open where the match is weak. Clone size is shown for a subset of rows, as once, few, many or a class of expanded clone.

j_call	v_call	d_call	clone_size	cdr3_nt	cdr3_aa
TRBJ2-3	TRBV6-5	-	-	TGTGCCAGCAGACTCCGGGCGGGGAACACAGATACGCAGTATTTT	CASRLRAGNTDTQYF
TRBJ2-7	TRBV28	-	-	TGTGCCAGCAGTTTATTTACTACTAGGGACGAGCAGTACTTC	CASSLFTTRDEQYF
TRBJ1-5	TRBV5-5	TRBD1	few	TGTGCCAGCAGCCAACAGGGGGATAATCAGCCCCAGCATTTT	CASSQQGDNQPQHF
TRBJ1-2	TRBV5-1	-	once	TGCGCCAGCAGCTCCTCACCACCAACAGTCTACACCTTC	CASSSSPPTVYTF
TRBJ1-1	TRBV6-1	-	-	TGTGCCAGCAGGGGCAGAACCCCCTTTGAAGCTTTCTTT	CASRGRTPFEAFF
TRBJ2-7	TRBV11-2	TRBD2	once	TGTGCCAGCAGCCCCTCGGGAGGGGCTAACTACGAGCAGTACTTC	CASSPSGGANYEQYF
TRBJ2-1	TRBV30	TRBD2	-	TGTGCCTGGAGAACTCGGACTAGCGGGGGGGCATGGTATGAGCAGTTCTTC	CAWRTRTSGGAWYEQFF
TRBJ1-4	TRBV30	-	-	TGTGCCTGGAGCGGGGTTGAAAAACTGTTTTTT	CAWSGVEKLFF
TRBJ2-3	TRBV6-6	TRBD2	-	TGTGCCAGCAGTTACTCGATTAGCGGGGGGTGGGATACGCAGTATTTT	CASSYSISGGWDTQYF
TRBJ2-3	TRBV5-6	TRBD2	-	TGTGCCAGCACGCAGCCCAGGAGTAGCGGGCCTAGCACAGATACGCAGTATTTT	CASTQPRSSGPSTDTQYF
TRBJ2-2	TRBV9	-	-	TGTGCCAGCAGCGTGGGTGGCGGGAACACCGGGGAGCTGTTTTTT	CASSVGGGNTGELFF
TRBJ1-5	TRBV30	-	-	TGTGCCTGGAGTGTACGGGTCGGTTGGCAGCCCCAGCATTTT	CAWSVRVGWQPQHF
TRBJ2-2	TRBV7-9	-	-	TGTGCCAGCAGCAGCGACAGGCGGAGCACCGGGGAGCTGTTTTTT	CASSSDRRSTGELFF
TRBJ2-2	TRBV7-6	TRBD2	-	TGTGCCAGCAGCTTAGCGCGCCTAGCGGGAGGCACCGGGGAGCTGTTTTTT	CASSLARLAGGTGELFF
TRBJ2-3	TRBV20-1	-	-	TGCAGTCTAGTTTACATCGATACGCAGTATTTT	CSLVYIDTQYF
TRBJ1-1	TRBV5-5	TRBD1	-	TGTGCCAGCAGTTCCGGTCTGGGACAGGGAGTGGTTAAAGCTTTCTTT	CASSSGLGQGVVKAFF
TRBJ1-4	TRBV2	TRBD1	-	TGTGCCAGCAGTCGAAACCTAATGGGACAGGGGACGGGGGGGGCTAATGAAAAACTGTTTTTT	CASSRNLMGQGTGGANEKLFF
TRBJ2-7	TRBV10-3	TRBD2	-	TGTGCCATCAGTGGGGAACTAGCGGGAGGGCCATACGAGCAGTACTTC	CAISGELAGGPYEQYF
TRBJ1-6	TRBV10-3	-	few	TGTGCCATCACCGGCTCCCGGGACAACAATTCACCCCTCCACTTT	CAITGSRDNNSPLHF
TRBJ2-1	TRBV19	TRBD2	-	TGTGCCAGTAGTATAGTGCTAGCGGACTACAATGAGCAGTTCTTC	CASSIVLADYNEQFF
TRBJ1-2	TRBV30	-	-	TGTGCCTGGACCGCCAGGGACACCGGCTACACCTTC	CAWTARDTGYTF
TRBJ1-3	TRBV10-3	-	-	TGTGCCATTCAACAGGGTCCCCGAAGGACCTCTGGAAACACCATATATTTT	CAIQQGPRRTSGNTIYF
TRBJ2-1	TRBV5-4	-	few	TGTGCCAGCAGCTTTCAGGGGCTAAGCGATGAGCAGTTCTTC	CASSFQGLSDEQFF
TRBJ2-1	TRBV9	-	-	TGTGCCAGCAGCCCCGGTCAGGCCTCCTACAATGAGCAGTTCTTC	CASSPGQASYNEQFF
TRBJ2-3	TRBV5-4	-	-	TGTGCCAGCAGCTTCACTTCGGACAGAGATACGCAGTATTTT	CASSFTSDRDTQYF
TRBJ2-7	TRBV6-1	-	few	TGTGCCAGCAGTGAACTCGGGGACGAGCAGTACTTC	CASSELGDEQYF
TRBJ2-3	TRBV7-2	TRBD2	-	TGTGCCAGCAGCTCTCGGACGACTAGCGGTAGCACAGATACGCAGTATTTT	CASSSRTTSGSTDTQYF
TRBJ2-7	TRBV7-6	-	-	TGTGCCAGCAGCCCCGTCGAGGGCAGGGGGGCTTACGAGCAGTACTTC	CASSPVEGRGAYEQYF
TRBJ2-2	TRBV19	-	-	TGTGCCTACGGGACACCGAACACCGGGGAGCTGTTTTTT	CAYGTPNTGELFF
TRBJ2-5	TRBV7-9	TRBD2	-	TGTGCCAGCAGCGCCACTAGCGGGAGGCAAGAGACCCAGTACTTC	CASSATSGRQETQYF
TRBJ2-7	TRBV28	TRBD1	-	TGTGCCAGCAGTTTCTTCTCAGGGACAGCCTCCTACGAGCAGTACTTC	CASSFFSGTASYEQYF